The present TCR beta chain was sequenced within a study of CD8 T cells in Susac syndrome. Treatment-naive patients with stable or active relapsing-remitting disease served as multiple sclerosis controls. Negative isolation was applied to CD8+ and CD4+ T cells, and FACS enrichment was applied to TEMRA cells. About 0.5 to 1 ug RNA was reverse transcribed with random hexamers. The authors amplified TCR beta CDR3 across 54 Vbeta and 13 Jbeta using immunoSEQ multiplex PCR. MiXCR, run by TCRdb on the immunoSEQ multiplex PCR reads, gives a single entry per CDR3 protein. The table records around 300,000 distinct CDR3 sequences, 92% of them present only once. CDR1 and CDR2 (germline): SQVTM, ANQGSEA. This CDR3 contains 13 residues. V shed 3 bases and J shed 8 bases, with 14 bases lying between them.

This clonotype was obtained from a human donor with multiple sclerosis. The sequenced material came from CD4+ T cells from PBMCs. The chain is built from TRBV29-1 and TRBJ2-1, with D possibly TRBD1 on 6 matching bases. CDR3 loop: CSVEAGALDEQFF. For the CDR3, the DNA is TGCAGCGTTGAGGCAGGGGCCCTGGATGAGCAGTTCTTC.